The rows below give T cell receptor beta chains drawn from one sample of a study of human T cells and chemical hapten exposure. TCRdb redid the calling of the RACE reads with MiXCR, one entry per CDR3 protein. The repertoire consists of about 360,000 distinct CDR3 sequences, with 4.8% occurring once and the leading ten covering approximately 2.1%. The source material was whole blood, sampled in connection with sensitization to the hapten diphenylcyclopropenone (DPC). The source of these receptors is a woman aged 50 to 65 with alopecia areata. Some clones in this sample may be carry-over from other donors' samples. Each CDR3 is given without its conserved first and last residue. Clone size is given for some rows only: seen once, a few or many times, or a class if the clone is expanded.

V	J	size	CDR3
TRBV14	TRBJ1-2	few	ASSQDPWWPDSSNYGYT
TRBV29-1	TRBJ2-1	many	SALGEAEQF
TRBV4-2	TRBJ2-4	many	ASSPTDLPYRRRAKNIQY
TRBV12-3/TRBV12-4	TRBJ2-1	-	ASTEAAAGEQF
TRBV6-6	TRBJ2-5	few	ASSYDLHGRQETQY
TRBV5-8	TRBJ2-1	many	ASSRRQSYNEQF
TRBV11-2	TRBJ2-3	many	ASSFGGGVTDTQY
TRBV28	TRBJ2-1	-	ASSLSSGLGF
TRBV29-1	TRBJ2-2	many	SADGTGINTGELF
TRBV9	TRBJ1-5	-	ASSGTGAENQPQH
TRBV2	TRBJ1-1	many	ASSLITGGTEAF
TRBV7-9	TRBJ2-7	many	ASSPSGSREQY
TRBV24-1	TRBJ2-3	many	ATSDRRTSTDTQY